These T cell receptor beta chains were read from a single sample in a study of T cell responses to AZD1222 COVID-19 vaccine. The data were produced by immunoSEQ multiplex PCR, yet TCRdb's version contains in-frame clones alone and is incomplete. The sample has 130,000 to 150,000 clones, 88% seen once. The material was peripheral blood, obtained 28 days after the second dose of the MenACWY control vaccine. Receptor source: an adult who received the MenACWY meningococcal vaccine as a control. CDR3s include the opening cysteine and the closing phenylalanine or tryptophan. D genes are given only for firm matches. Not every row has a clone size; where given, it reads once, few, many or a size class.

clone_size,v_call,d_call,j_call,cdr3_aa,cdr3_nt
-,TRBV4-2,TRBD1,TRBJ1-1,CASSHPGQMNTEAFF,TGTGCCAGCAGCCATCCGGGACAGATGAACACTGAAGCTTTCTTT
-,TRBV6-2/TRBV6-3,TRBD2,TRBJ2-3,CASSQESSGFYGDTQYF,TGTGCCAGCAGCCAAGAATCTAGCGGGTTTTATGGAGATACGCAGTATTTT
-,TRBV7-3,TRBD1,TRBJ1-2,CASSPGQGSYTF,TGTGCCAGCAGCCCGGGACAGGGAAGCTACACCTTC
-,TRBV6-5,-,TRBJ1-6,CASSYLDNSPLHF,TGTGCCAGCAGTTACTTGGATAATTCACCCCTCCACTTT
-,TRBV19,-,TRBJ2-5,CASSLSSLGETQYF,TGTGCCAGTAGTTTAAGTTCGTTGGGAGAGACCCAGTACTTC
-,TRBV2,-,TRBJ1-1,CASSDAPGMNTEAFF,TGTGCCAGCAGTGACGCCCCGGGAATGAACACTGAAGCTTTCTTT
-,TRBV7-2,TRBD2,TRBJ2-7,CASSPSGSSYEQYF,TGTGCCAGCAGCCCCAGCGGGAGCTCCTACGAGCAGTACTTC
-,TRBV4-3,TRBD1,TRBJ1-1,CASSREGTGNTEAFF,TGCGCCAGCAGCCGCGAAGGGACAGGGAACACTGAAGCTTTCTTT
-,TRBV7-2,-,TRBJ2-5,CASSFGPTQETQYF,TGTGCCAGCAGCTTTGGTCCAACCCAAGAGACCCAGTACTTC
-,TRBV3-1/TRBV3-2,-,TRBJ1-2,CASSHRGGGYGYTF,TGTGCCAGCAGCCACAGGGGAGGTGGCTATGGCTACACCTTC
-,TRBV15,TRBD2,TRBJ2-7,CATSRALLAGVIVEQYF,TGTGCCACCAGCAGAGCGTTACTAGCGGGAGTGATCGTCGAGCAGTACTTC
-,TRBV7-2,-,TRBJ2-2,CASSLAWPGELFF,TGTGCCAGCAGCTTAGCTTGGCCCGGGGAGCTGTTTTTT
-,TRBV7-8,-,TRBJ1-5,CASAPTPNSNQPQHF,TGTGCCAGCGCCCCGACCCCTAATAGCAATCAGCCCCAGCATTTT
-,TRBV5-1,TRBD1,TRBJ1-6,CASSPGTGFGSPLHF,TGCGCCAGCAGCCCCGGGACAGGGTTTGGTTCACCCCTCCACTTT
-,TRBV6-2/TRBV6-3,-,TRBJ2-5,CASSYSQGGQETQYF,TGTGCCAGCAGTTACTCGCAGGGTGGCCAGGAGACCCAGTACTTC
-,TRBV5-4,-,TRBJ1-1,CASSSPGEWAFF,TGTGCCAGCAGCTCCCCAGGGGAGTGGGCTTTCTTT
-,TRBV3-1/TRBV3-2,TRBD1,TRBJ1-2,CASSQFGGQGAGYTF,TGTGCCAGCAGCCAATTCGGTGGACAGGGGGCGGGCTACACCTTC
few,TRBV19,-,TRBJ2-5,CASRRKGAGQETQYF,TGTGCCAGTAGGAGGAAGGGAGCAGGGCAAGAGACCCAGTACTTC
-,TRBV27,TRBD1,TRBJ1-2,CASTTAGQGNNYGYTF,TGTGCCAGCACCACTGCCGGACAGGGGAATAACTATGGCTACACCTTC
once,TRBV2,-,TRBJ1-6,CASSKQGIDNSPLHF,TGTGCCAGCAGTAAACAGGGAATAGATAATTCACCCCTCCACTTT
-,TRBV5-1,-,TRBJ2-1,CASGVADNEQFF,TGCGCCAGCGGAGTAGCGGACAATGAGCAGTTCTTC
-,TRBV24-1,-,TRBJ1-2,CATEDGRGVGGYTF,TGTGCCACCGAGGACGGTCGGGGGGTTGGTGGCTACACCTTC